The clone carrying this T cell receptor (beta chain) was observed many times. Germline-derived CDR1 and CDR2 are SGHTA and FQGNSA. Trimming removed 5 bases from V and 1 base from J, with 15 bases in between. The CDR3 spans 16 residues. This sample stems from a study of blood T cells in healthy people across ages. Primed by a sample-barcoded 5' primer and a J-beta primer mix, a second PCR proceeded for roughly 7 to 12 cycles. TCRdb redid the calling of the 5' RACE reads with MiXCR, one entry per CDR3 protein. This table holds 850,000 or so distinct CDR3 sequences, about 30% found once. Per sample, at least 6 micrograms of total RNA were extracted.

The origin of this receptor is a woman older than 75 in good health. Sequencing was performed on blood. The chain is built from TRBV7-2 and TRBJ1-5; no clear D. CDR3 amino acids: CASSLYARGSNQPQHF. CDR3 nucleotides: TGTGCCAGCAGCCTATACGCGCGAGGAAGCAATCAGCCCCAGCATTTT.